One T cell receptor (beta chain) is described in this entry. In the authors' methods: Reference gene primer amplification yielded estimated nucleated cell counts. Profiled with immunoSEQ multiplex PCR; TCRdb holds only in-frame clones, not every one. Clonal size and the V and J genes are those of that table, whereas D and trimming came from the DNA. The sample contains 90,000 to 100,000 clones, 70% to 85% of which appear only once. The data belong to a study of blood T cell repertoires in COVID-19. Overall study context: The United States, Italy and Spain provided the acute and convalescent COVID-19 samples. In each case, the material was cDNA or gDNA derived from T cells, B-cell-depleted T cells, or PBMCs.

CDR3 length equals 15 residues. The V end lost 3 bases, the J end lost 1 base, and 13 bases lay between the germline ends. Germline loops: CDR1 SGHRS, CDR2 YFSETQ. The specimen was peripheral blood. This chain uses TRBV5-1 with TRBJ1-1, with D hard to call. The receptor was derived from an older woman with acute or convalescent COVID-19. CDR3 coding DNA: TGCGCCAGCAGCTCACAGTCCCCAGGGAACACTGAAGCTTTCTTT. Translated, it gives CASSSQSPGNTEAFF.